The present T cell receptor (beta chain) was sequenced within a study of early T cells in non-severe SARS-CoV-2 infection. After removal of 4 bases from V and 1 base from J, the junction contained 8 bases not matched to a gene. This CDR3 has 16 residues. The V gene's germline CDR1 is SGHRS and CDR2 YFSETQ. Individually, cDNA molecules had unique molecular identifiers attached to them. TCRdb called the 5' RACE reads again in MiXCR, with one record for every CDR3 protein. The sample yields more than 80,000 distinct CDR3 sequences, about 13% seen once. The specimen was whole blood. The chain employs TRBV5-1 and TRBJ2-7, with TRBD1 matching over 10 bases. The source is an adult who was a healthcare worker with PCR-confirmed SARS-CoV-2 infection or an uninfected control (not recorded which). This chain's CDR3 is CASSGSWDRGSYEQYF. The CDR3 DNA sequence: TGCGCCAGCAGCGGATCCTGGGACAGGGGATCCTACGAGCAGTACTTC.